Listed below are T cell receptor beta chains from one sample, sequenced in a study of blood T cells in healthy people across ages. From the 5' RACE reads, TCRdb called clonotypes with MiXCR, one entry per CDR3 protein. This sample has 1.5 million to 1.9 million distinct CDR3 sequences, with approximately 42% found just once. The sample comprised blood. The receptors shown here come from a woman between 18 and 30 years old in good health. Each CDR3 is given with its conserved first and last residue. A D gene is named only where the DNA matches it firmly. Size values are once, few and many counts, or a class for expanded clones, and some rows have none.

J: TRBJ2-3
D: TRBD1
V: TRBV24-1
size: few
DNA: TGTGCCACCAGTGATCCAGGGGGCATAAGCACAGATACGCAGTATTTT
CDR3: CATSDPGGISTDTQYF

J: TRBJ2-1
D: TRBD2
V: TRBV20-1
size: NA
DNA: TGCAGTGCTGGGTCTCTAGCGGGGGCCTTTTACAATGAGCAGTTCTTC
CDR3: CSAGSLAGAFYNEQFF

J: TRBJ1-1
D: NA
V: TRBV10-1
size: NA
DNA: TGCGCCAGCAGTGAGGGTAGCGGAACTGAAGCTTTCTTT
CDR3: CASSEGSGTEAFF

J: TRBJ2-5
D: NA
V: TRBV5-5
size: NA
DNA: TGTGCCAGCAGCTTTCCCAATGAAGAGACCCAGTACTTC
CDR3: CASSFPNEETQYF

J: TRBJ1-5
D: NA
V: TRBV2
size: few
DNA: TGTGCCAGCAGTGTCTTCCGGGAAATGGGGTATCAGCCCCAGCATTTT
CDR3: CASSVFREMGYQPQHF

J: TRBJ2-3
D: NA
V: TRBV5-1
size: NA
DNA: TGCGCCAGCAGGTATACTAGCAACCCAGATACGCAGTATTTT
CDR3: CASRYTSNPDTQYF

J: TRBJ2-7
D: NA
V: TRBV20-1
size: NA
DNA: TGCAGTGCTAGAGACTTATACGAGCAGTACTTC
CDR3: CSARDLYEQYF

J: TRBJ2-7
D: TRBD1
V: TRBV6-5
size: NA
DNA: TGTGCCAGCAGAGGGGACAGGGGCCCGTTCTACGAGCAGTACTTC
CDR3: CASRGDRGPFYEQYF

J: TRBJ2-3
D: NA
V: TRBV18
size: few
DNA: TGTGCCAGCTCACCGACGTTTGGCGGTAGCACAGATACGCAGTATTTT
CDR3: CASSPTFGGSTDTQYF

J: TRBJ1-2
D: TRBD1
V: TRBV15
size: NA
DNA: TGTGCCACCAGCAGAGGCCAGGGGGATCGCTACACCTTC
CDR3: CATSRGQGDRYTF

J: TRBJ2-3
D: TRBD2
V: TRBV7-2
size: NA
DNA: TGTGCCAGCAGCCCCCTGACTAGCGGGATGGATACAGATACGCAGTATTTT
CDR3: CASSPLTSGMDTDTQYF